The 9 T cell receptor beta chains below all came from one sample that was sequenced in a study of CD4 and CD8 cells across lung adenocarcinoma regions (dated by TCRdb to the late 2010s). The library was obtained by PCR. The sequencer listed for this sample is HiSeq X Ten. Using fastp trimming at Q25 and MiXCR clonotype assembly, TCRdb reanalyzed the public sequencing data and kept in-frame beta chains. Identical CDR3 protein sequences are pooled into one entry, listed with their most common genes and DNA. The sample records approximately 12,000 distinct CDR3 sequences, approximately 50% of which are singletons. Roughly 30% of the sample goes to the ten largest clones. The sequencing input was CD8+ T cells from the center of a lung tumor. The cell subset or site label, as the study defines it: tumor center region. Receptor source: a female donor with lung adenocarcinoma. The CD4 and CD8 labels of this study may be unreliable.

This clonotype was seen once. V usage is TRBV10-1 and J usage is TRBJ2-1; 12 bases align to TRBD1. This CDR3 region has 16 residues. CDR1 is WNHNN and CDR2 is SYGVQD in the germline V gene (reference sequence). V was clipped by 2 bases and J by 6 bases; unmatched bases: 5. CDR3 amino acids: CASSEAGTGGFNEQFF. The CDR3 nucleotides are TGCGCCAGCAGTGAGGCCGGGACAGGGGGCTTCAATGAGCAGTTCTTC.

The table lists this clonotype with many counts. CDR3 nucleotides: TGCGCCAGCAGCCAAAGCGCGAGTGATGCCGGGGAGCTGTTTTTT. It translates to CASSQSASDAGELFF. J is TRBJ2-2 and V is TRBV4-1; D ambiguous. The length of the CDR3 is 15 residues. Looked up from germline, CDR1 is MGHRA and CDR2 is YSYEKL. Trimming shortened V by 2 bases and J by 6 bases, and 13 bases separated the two germline ends.

The V and J genes are TRBV10-2 and TRBJ2-5; TRBD2 aligns across 8 bases. This CDR3 has 16 amino acids. Germline CDR1 and CDR2: WSHSY and SAAADI. The junction had 8 bases not matched to a gene; V was cut back by 0 bases and J by 5 bases. The CDR3 coding sequence is TGCGCCAGCAGTGAGTCGACCGGGGGGGTAGTTGAGACCCAGTACTTC. This translates into CASSESTGGVVETQYF.

The J gene is TRBJ2-3, the V gene TRBV6-1; D is ambiguous. The ends were cut back, 2 bases at V and 3 bases at J, with 9 bases in the middle. Germline V gene lookup returns CDR1 MNHNS and CDR2 SASEGT. There are 14 residues in the CDR3. CDR3: CASSESISTDTQYF. CDR3 coding DNA: TGTGCCAGCAGTGAATCCATATCTACAGATACGCAGTATTTT.

There are a few counts of this clonotype. V is TRBV6-1 and J is TRBJ1-2; TRBD1 matches 7 bases. The CDR3 has 14 residues. Germline assignment: CDR1 MNHNS and CDR2 SASEGT. V was clipped by 9 bases and J by 8 bases; unmatched bases: 15. The CDR3, as DNA: TGTGCCAGTCAACTACGGACAGGAGGGAGCGGCTACACCTTC. It yields the protein CASQLRTGGSGYTF.

The sample holds many counts of this clonotype. This CDR3 reads CASSDRDSNQPQHF. CDR3 coding DNA: TGCGCCAGCAGTGACAGGGATAGCAATCAGCCCCAGCATTTT. This sequence joins TRBV10-2 and TRBJ1-5, with D perhaps matching TRBD1 (5 bases). This CDR3 comprises 14 residues. Germline lookup yields CDR1 WSHSY and CDR2 SAAADI. Trimming took off 3 bases at V and 0 bases at J, with 6 bases between the two ends.

V and J are TRBV10-1 and TRBJ2-4; the D gene is possibly TRBD1 (6 bases). This CDR3 is built from 14 residues. CDR1 and CDR2 from the germline V gene are WNHNN and SYGVQD (reference sequence). V was clipped by 7 bases and J by 13 bases, with 23 bases between them. The CDR3 region is CASTGLTGKNTQYF. CDR3 DNA: TGCGCCAGCACGGGGCTGACAGGCAAAAACACGCAGTACTTC.

The chain has TRBV10-2 and TRBJ2-5; TRBD2 is a possible D gene (5 bases). The CDR3 sequence is 14 residues long. V was pared by 3 bases and J by 11 bases, with 19 bases between. Germline V gives CDR1 WSHSY, CDR2 SAAADI. In DNA, the CDR3 is TGCGCCAGCAGTGACCCGTCCAACCTTTGGGAGCAGTACTTC. It yields the protein CASSDPSNLWEQYF.

The chain is built from TRBV10-1 and TRBJ2-5, with 7 bases lining up with TRBD1. The J call is uncertain, as TRBJ2-7 better fits the DNA end. The CDR3 spans 13 residues. CDR1 WNHNN and CDR2 SYGVQD come from the germline V gene (reference sequence). This CDR3 is CASSAGTAYEQYF. CDR3 nucleotide sequence: TGCGCCAGCAGTGCCGGGACAGCCTACGAGCAGTACTTC.